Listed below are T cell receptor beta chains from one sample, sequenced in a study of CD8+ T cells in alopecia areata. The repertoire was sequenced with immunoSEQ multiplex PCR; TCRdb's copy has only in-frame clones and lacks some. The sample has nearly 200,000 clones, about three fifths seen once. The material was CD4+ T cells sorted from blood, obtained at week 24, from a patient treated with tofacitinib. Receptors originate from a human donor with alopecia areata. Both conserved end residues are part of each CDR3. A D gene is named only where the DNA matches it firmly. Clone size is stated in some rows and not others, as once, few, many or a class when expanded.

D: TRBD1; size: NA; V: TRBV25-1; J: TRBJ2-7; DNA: TGTGCCAGCAGTGAGGGACAGAGACAGTACTTC; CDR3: CASSEGQRQYF
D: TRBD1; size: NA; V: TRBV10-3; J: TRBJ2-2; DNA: TGTGCCATCAGTGGGGGACAGGTCCGCGCCGGGGAGCTGTTTTTT; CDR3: CAISGGQVRAGELFF
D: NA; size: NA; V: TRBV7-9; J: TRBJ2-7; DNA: TGTGCCAGCAGCGCCGGGAGCTACGAGCAGTACTTC; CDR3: CASSAGSYEQYF
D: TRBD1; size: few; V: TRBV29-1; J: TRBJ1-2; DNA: TGCAGCGCAGGCGCTTCGACAGGGGGCGAAGATGGCTACACCTTC; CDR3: CSAGASTGGEDGYTF
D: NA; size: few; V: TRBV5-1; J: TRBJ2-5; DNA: TGCGCCAGCAGCTTGTTTGGCCAACAAGAGACCCAGTACTTC; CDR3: CASSLFGQQETQYF
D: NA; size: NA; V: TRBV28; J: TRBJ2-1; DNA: TGTGCCAGCAGTTTGGCGTACAATGAGCAGTTCTTC; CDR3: CASSLAYNEQFF
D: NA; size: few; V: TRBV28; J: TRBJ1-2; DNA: TGTGCCAGCAGTTTAAAGGGGACCGCGTCTCTCTATGGCTACACCTTC; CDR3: CASSLKGTASLYGYTF
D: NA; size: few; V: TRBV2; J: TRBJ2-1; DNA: TGTGCCAGCAGTGAAACGCAAGCAAATGAGCAGTTCTTC; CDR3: CASSETQANEQFF
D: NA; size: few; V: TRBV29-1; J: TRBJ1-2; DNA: TGCAGCGTTGAATCAGGGGCTGGCTACACCTTC; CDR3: CSVESGAGYTF
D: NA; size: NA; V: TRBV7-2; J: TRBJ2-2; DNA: TGTGCCAGCAGCTTAGTAGTCCCCGGCACCGGGGAGCTGTTTTTT; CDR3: CASSLVVPGTGELFF
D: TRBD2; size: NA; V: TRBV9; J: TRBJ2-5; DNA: TGTGCCAGCAGCGTATCAAGCGGGGGGTCCCAAGAGACCCAGTACTTC; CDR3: CASSVSSGGSQETQYF
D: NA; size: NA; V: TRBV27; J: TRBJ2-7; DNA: TGTGCCAGCCGAAACTATTACGAGCAGTACTTC; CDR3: CASRNYYEQYF
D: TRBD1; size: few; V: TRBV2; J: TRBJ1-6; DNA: TGTGCCAGCAGTTCGGACAGGGGAGGTTCACCCCTCCACTTT; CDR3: CASSSDRGGSPLHF
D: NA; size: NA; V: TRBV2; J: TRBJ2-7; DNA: TGTGCCAGCACCATACAACAGGCCTACGAGCAGTACTTC; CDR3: CASTIQQAYEQYF
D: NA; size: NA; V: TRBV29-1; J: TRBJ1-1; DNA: TGCAGCGTTGACAGAAAAAACACTGAAGCTTTCTTT; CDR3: CSVDRKNTEAFF
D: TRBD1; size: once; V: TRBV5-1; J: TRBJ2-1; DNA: TGCGCCAGCCAATCGACAGGGTCCTACAATGAGCAGTTCTTC; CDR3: CASQSTGSYNEQFF
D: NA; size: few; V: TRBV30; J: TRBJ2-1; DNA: TGTGCCCGAACAAGACAGGCCGCCTACAATGAGCAGTTCTTC; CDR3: CARTRQAAYNEQFF
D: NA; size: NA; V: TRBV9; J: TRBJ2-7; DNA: TGTGCCAGCAGCAGGACAGTGGTAAGCGAGCAGTACTTC; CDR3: CASSRTVVSEQYF
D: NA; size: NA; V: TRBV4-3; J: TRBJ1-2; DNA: TGCGCCAGCAGCCAAGCCGGAAGGGGGGTAATGGACTATGGCTACACCTTC; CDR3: CASSQAGRGVMDYGYTF
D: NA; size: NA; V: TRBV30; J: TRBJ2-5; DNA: TGTGCCTGGAGTGTACGGTTAGCGAGAGCGGAGACCCAGTACTTC; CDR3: CAWSVRLARAETQYF
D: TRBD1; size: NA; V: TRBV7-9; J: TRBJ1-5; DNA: TGTGCCAGCAGCGCAACCGGGACAGGGGTACAGCCCCAGCATTTT; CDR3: CASSATGTGVQPQHF
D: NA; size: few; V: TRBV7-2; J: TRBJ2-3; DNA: TGTGCCAGCAGCTTAAATCCGGGACCCAGCACAGATACGCAGTATTTT; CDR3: CASSLNPGPSTDTQYF
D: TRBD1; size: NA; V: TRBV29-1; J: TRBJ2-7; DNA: TGCAGCGCACGGACAGGAGGTTCCTACGAGCAGTACTTC; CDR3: CSARTGGSYEQYF
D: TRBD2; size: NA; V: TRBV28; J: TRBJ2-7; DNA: TGTGCCAGCATCCTCCGGACTAGCGGAGCCTACGAGCAGTACTTC; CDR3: CASILRTSGAYEQYF
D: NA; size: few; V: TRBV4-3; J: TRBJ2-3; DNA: TGCGCCAGCAGCCAAGTTGCGACAGACACAGATACGCAGTATTTT; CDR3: CASSQVATDTDTQYF
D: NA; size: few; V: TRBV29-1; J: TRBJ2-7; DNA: TGCAGCGTTGTTCTTGGGGGCGAAGGCTGGGAGCAGTACTTC; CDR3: CSVVLGGEGWEQYF
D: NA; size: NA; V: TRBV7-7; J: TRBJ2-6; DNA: TGTGCCAGCAGCTTAGCTTCAGGGTCTGGGGCCAACGTCCTGACTTTC; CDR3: CASSLASGSGANVLTF
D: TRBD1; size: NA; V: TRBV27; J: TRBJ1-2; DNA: TGTGCCAGCAGTTGGGACAGGGCGAATCCCAACTATGGCTACACCTTC; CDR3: CASSWDRANPNYGYTF
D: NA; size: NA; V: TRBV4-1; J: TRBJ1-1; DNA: TGCGCCAGCAGCCAAGTTCCGACAGGGAACACTGAAGCTTTCTTT; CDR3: CASSQVPTGNTEAFF
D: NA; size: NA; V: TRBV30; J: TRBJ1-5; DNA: TGTGCCTGGAGGGCAGGGTGGAATCAGCCCCAGCATTTT; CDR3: CAWRAGWNQPQHF
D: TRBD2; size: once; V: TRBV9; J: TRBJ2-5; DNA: TGTGCCAGCAGCGTGACTAGCGGAGAAGAGACCCAGTACTTC; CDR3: CASSVTSGEETQYF
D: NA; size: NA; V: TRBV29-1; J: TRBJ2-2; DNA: TGCAGCGGCCGGGGGGCCACCCGGGAGCTGTTTTTT; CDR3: CSGRGATRELFF
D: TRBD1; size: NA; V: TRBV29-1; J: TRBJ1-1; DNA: TGCAGCGCCGTGACAGGGGGTGGCACTGAAGCTTTCTTT; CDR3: CSAVTGGGTEAFF
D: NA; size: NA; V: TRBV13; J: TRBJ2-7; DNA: TGTGCCAGCAGCGGATTGAACTCCTACGAGCAGTACTTC; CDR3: CASSGLNSYEQYF
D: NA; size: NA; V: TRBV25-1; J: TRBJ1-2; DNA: TGTGCCAGCAGCCCCTCCCCGGCGGCCGGCTATGGCTACACCTTC; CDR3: CASSPSPAAGYGYTF
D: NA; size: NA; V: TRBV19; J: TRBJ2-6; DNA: TGTGCCAGTAGTATACAACTCTCTGGGGCCAACGTCCTGACTTTC; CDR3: CASSIQLSGANVLTF
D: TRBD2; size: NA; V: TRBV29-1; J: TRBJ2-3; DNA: TGCAGCGTTGAAGGTCTAGCGGGGGCGGATACGCAGTATTTT; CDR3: CSVEGLAGADTQYF
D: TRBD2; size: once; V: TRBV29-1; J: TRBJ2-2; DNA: TGCAGCGTTGGGACTAGCGGGCGGACCGGGGAGCTGTTTTTT; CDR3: CSVGTSGRTGELFF
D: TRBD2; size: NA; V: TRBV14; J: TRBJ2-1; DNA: TGTGCCAGCAGCCAAGTAGCGGGAGTTTACGATGAGCAGTTCTTC; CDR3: CASSQVAGVYDEQFF
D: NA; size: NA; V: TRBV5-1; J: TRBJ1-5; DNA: TGCGCCAGCAGCCTGGACACAAATCAGCCCCAGCATTTT; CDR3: CASSLDTNQPQHF
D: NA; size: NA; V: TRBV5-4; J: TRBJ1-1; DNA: TGTGCCAGCAGCAGAGAGTCCAGGACGAACACTGAAGCTTTCTTT; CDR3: CASSRESRTNTEAFF
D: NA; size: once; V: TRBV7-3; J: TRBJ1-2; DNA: TGTGCCAGCAGCCCAGACGCTAACTATGGCTACACCTTC; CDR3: CASSPDANYGYTF
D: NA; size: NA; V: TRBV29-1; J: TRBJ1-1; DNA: TGCAGCGCCCCATCGGGGACCAACACTGAAGCTTTCTTT; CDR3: CSAPSGTNTEAFF
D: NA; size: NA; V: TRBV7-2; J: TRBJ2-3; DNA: TGTGCCAGCAGCTTAGTACGGGATTCGTTGGGCACAGATACGCAGTATTTT; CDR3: CASSLVRDSLGTDTQYF
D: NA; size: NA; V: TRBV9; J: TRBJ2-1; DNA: TGTGCCAGCACCCGCGTCGGTGTCAATGAGCAGTTCTTC; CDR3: CASTRVGVNEQFF
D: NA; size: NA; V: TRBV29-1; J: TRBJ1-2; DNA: TGCAGCGTTGGGAGGGAGGGCTATGGCTACACCTTC; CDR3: CSVGREGYGYTF
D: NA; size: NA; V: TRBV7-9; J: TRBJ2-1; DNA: TGTGCCAGCAGCCCAATAAGCACGGGTGAGCAGTTCTTC; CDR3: CASSPISTGEQFF
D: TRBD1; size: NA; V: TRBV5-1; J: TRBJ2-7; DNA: TGCGCCAGCACCCGGGACAGGGGGCTAGGCGAGCAGTACTTC; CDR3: CASTRDRGLGEQYF
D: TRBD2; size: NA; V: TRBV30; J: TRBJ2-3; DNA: TGTGCCTGGAGTGTACTAGCGGCAAGCACAGATACGCAGTATTTT; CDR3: CAWSVLAASTDTQYF
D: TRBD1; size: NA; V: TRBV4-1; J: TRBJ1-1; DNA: TGCGCCAGCAGCCAAGCTAGAACAGGGGGCCGGACTGAAGCTTTCTTT; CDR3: CASSQARTGGRTEAFF
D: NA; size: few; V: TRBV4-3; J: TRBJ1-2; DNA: TGCGCCAGCAGCCAAGTCGGTGGGGACACCTATGGCTACACCTTC; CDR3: CASSQVGGDTYGYTF
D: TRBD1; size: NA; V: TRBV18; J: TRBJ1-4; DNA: TGTGCCAGCTCCGGGACAGGGGGTGAAAAACTGTTTTTT; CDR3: CASSGTGGEKLFF
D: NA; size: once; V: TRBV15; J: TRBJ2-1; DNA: TGTGCCACCAGTCTAGGAAGCCAAAGCTCCTACAATGAGCAGTTCTTC; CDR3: CATSLGSQSSYNEQFF
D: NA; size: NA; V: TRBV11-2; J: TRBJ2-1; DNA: TGTGCCAGCAGCTCGCTCCCCGTCAGCGCGGCCTACAATGAGCAGTTCTTC; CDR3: CASSSLPVSAAYNEQFF
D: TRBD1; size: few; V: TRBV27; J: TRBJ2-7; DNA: TGTGCCAGCAGGACAGGGGGCTACGAGCAGTACTTC; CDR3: CASRTGGYEQYF
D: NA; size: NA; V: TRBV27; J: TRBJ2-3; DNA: TGTGCCAGCAGTTTGGGTAGGCCAGAAGATACGCAGTATTTT; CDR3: CASSLGRPEDTQYF
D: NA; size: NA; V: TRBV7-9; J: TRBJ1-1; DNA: TGTGCCAGCAGCTGGACGGGGGACACTGAAGCTTTCTTT; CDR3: CASSWTGDTEAFF
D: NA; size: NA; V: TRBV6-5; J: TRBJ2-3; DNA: TGTGCCAGCAGTTACTCGCGACAGACAGATACGCAGTATTTT; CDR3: CASSYSRQTDTQYF
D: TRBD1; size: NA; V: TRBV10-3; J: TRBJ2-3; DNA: TGTGCCATCAGCCGGGACAGGGACACAGATACGCAGTATTTT; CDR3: CAISRDRDTDTQYF